Many counts were recorded for the clone carrying this TCR beta chain. These data originate in a study of T cells in Graves' hyperthyroidism and ophthalmopathy. Researchers amplified the TCR beta CDR3 regions from RNA transcripts. In the first-round RT-PCR of the TCR CDR3, the HTBI primer set was used. TCRdb re-analysed the multiplex PCR reads in MiXCR, keeping a single row per CDR3 protein. The sample has 450,000 to 500,000 distinct CDR3 sequences, about 22% seen once. The sequence was collected from a woman aged 70-85 years with Graves' ophthalmopathy. Sequencing used blood.

CDR3 loop: CASSPGYEQYF. The CDR3 region has the DNA TGTGCCAGCAGCCCCGGTTACGAGCAGTACTTC. V and J are TRBV12-3 or TRBV12-4 and TRBJ2-7; D remains unclear. The CDR3 sequence is 11 residues long. Trimming stripped 6 bases from V and 4 bases from J, with 7 bases between.